The 4 T cell receptor beta chains below all came from one sample that was sequenced in a study of shared clonotypes between healthy human individuals. TCRdb keeps only in-frame clones here, not all; method: immunoSEQ multiplex PCR. The data hold 470,000 or so clones, with approximately 84% observed a single time. Sequenced material: PBMCs. Receptors were obtained from a middle-aged woman in good health. Some clones in this sample may be carry-over from other donors' samples.

The chain links TRBV5-1 to TRBJ2-2; D remains ambiguous. Trimming removed 3 bases from V and 0 bases from J, with 12 bases in between. The length of the CDR3 is 16 residues. Germline CDR1 reads SGHRS; CDR2 reads YFSETQ. CDR3 bases: TGCGCCAGCAGCTCCCCAGGAAAATCGAACACCGGGGAGCTGTTTTTT. This codes for CASSSPGKSNTGELFF.

CDR3 region: CASSGTVSLYEQYF. DNA of the CDR3: TGTGCCAGCAGTGGGACAGTTAGTCTCTACGAGCAGTACTTC. The genes are TRBV28 and TRBJ2-7, with TRBD1 matching 7 bases. CDR3 length: 14 amino acids. CDR1 is MDHEN and CDR2 is SYDVKM in the germline V gene. V was clipped by 5 bases and J by 3 bases; unmatched bases: 7. Full variable domain (outside the CDR3, taken from reference TRBV28 and TRBJ2-7): DVKVTQSSRYLVKRTGEKVFLECVQDMDHENMFWYRQDPGLGLRLIYFSYDVKMKEKGDIPEGYSVSREKKERFSLILESASTNQTSMYLCASSGTVSLYEQYFGPGTRLTVT.

The rearrangement uses TRBV25-1 and TRBJ1-1, with TRBD1 matching 7 bases. V trimming: 5 bases; J trimming: 6 bases; junction bases outside the gene matches: 6. The CDR3 runs to 13 residues. CDR1 MGHDK and CDR2 SYGVNS come from the germline V gene. The CDR3 spells CASSPQGSPEAFF. For the CDR3, the DNA is TGTGCCAGCAGTCCACAGGGGTCCCCTGAAGCTTTCTTT.

The rearrangement joins TRBV18 to TRBJ1-2; 8 nucleotides line up with TRBD1. Germline CDR1 and CDR2: KGHSH and LQKENI. The CDR3 spans 13 residues. The ends lost 3 bases at V and 3 bases at J; junction bases unmatched: 0. The CDR3 DNA sequence: TGTGCCAGCTCACCGACAGGGGACTATGGCTACACCTTC. It codes for CASSPTGDYGYTF.